This T cell receptor beta chain was captured by sequencing in a study of shared clonotypes between healthy human individuals. Study as a whole: A donor's plate count was three for CD4 naive and three for CD4 memory; CD8 naive had two and CD8 memory one. General study findings and limits: It was the few donors that limited the genetic and exposure-history diversity represented.

Authors' processing steps: ImmunoSEQ supplied junction-only sequences lacking quality scores, so filtering was different. Measured with immunoSEQ multiplex PCR; TCRdb has only the in-frame clones, and not every one. V and J calls and clone size are those listed in that table; D and trimming were worked out from the DNA. The data contain over 2 million clones, about 94% of them seen just once; the ten biggest clones take up 0.85% to 1.3%. With 2 bases removed from V and 3 bases from J, the gap between germline ends came to 11 bases. CDR3 length equals 15 residues. Germline loops: CDR1 MNHEY, CDR2 SMNVEV (reference sequence). Selected positively for CCR7 and CD45RO-negative, naive CD8 cells excluded terminally differentiated effector memory CD45RA+ cells. Turning to this clone: The antigen remains unidentified.

This TCR was sampled from a young man in good health. The sequencing input was naive CD8+ T cells sorted from blood. The rearrangement links TRBV27 to TRBJ1-3; no clear D gene. The CDR3, as DNA: TGTGCCAGCAGTTTAAGTTCAGGATATGGAAACACCATATATTTT. Amino acid sequence: CASSLSSGYGNTIYF.